Below are 16 T cell receptor beta chains sequenced from a single sample in a study of blood T cell repertoires in COVID-19. Libraries were prepared by immunoSEQ multiplex PCR; TCRdb keeps only in-frame clonotypes and omits some of them. The table includes roughly 250,000 clones, approximately 85% detected once. What was sequenced was PBMCs or T cells enriched from blood (not recorded which). These receptors originate from a woman in her thirties who had recovered from COVID-19.

This clone was detected only a few times. V is TRBV28 and J is TRBJ1-6, with D possibly TRBD1 on 6 matching bases. The CDR3 consists of 14 residues. The ends were cut back, 6 bases at V and 10 bases at J, with 16 bases in the middle. Germline assignment: CDR1 MDHEN and CDR2 SYDVKM. The CDR3 nucleotides read TGTGCCAGCAGCCTTCGGACAGAATACTCACCCCTCCACTTT. Its translation: CASSLRTEYSPLHF.

The genes are TRBV12-3 or TRBV12-4 and TRBJ1-2; D remains unclear. This CDR3 is 13 amino acids long. Trimming shortened V by 5 bases and J by 6 bases, and 13 bases separated the two germline ends. The CDR3 coding sequence is TGTGCCAGCAGTCTCGAGGCGGGCAATGGCTACACCTTC. Amino acids: CASSLEAGNGYTF.

This clone was picked up one time. This chain connects TRBV6-5 to TRBJ2-1; D may be TRBD2 (5 bases). The germline gives CDR1 MNHEY, CDR2 SVGAGI. The germline V and J ends were trimmed by 7 bases and 5 bases, with 15 bases remaining between them. This CDR3 comprises 14 residues. CDR3 coding DNA: TGTGCCAGCAACGAGGGTTTCATGAACAATGAGCAGTTCTTC. Translating it yields CASNEGFMNNEQFF.

The chain has TRBV19 and TRBJ1-2; 10 positions match TRBD1. The germline gives CDR1 LNHDA, CDR2 SQIVND (reference sequence). Unmatched junction bases numbered 3, after V lost 2 bases and J lost 6 bases. This CDR3 has 14 residues. The CDR3 is CASSIFGTGDGYTF. CDR3 DNA: TGTGCCAGTAGTATATTCGGGACAGGGGATGGCTACACCTTC. Looking up the rest from reference TRBV19 and TRBJ1-2 gives the full variable domain: DGGITQSPKYLFRKEGQNVTLSCEQNLNHDAMYWYRQDPGQGLRLIYYSQIVNDFQKGDIAEGYSVSREKKESFPLTVTSAQKNPTAFYLCASSIFGTGDGYTFGSGTRLTVV.

This chain joins TRBV2 and TRBJ1-4; no firm D call. V gave up 7 bases and J gave up 16 bases, with 16 bases separating them. The CDR3 covers 11 residues. CDR1 SNHLY and CDR2 FYNNEI come from the germline V gene. This CDR3 reads CASKLYDIGFF. The CDR3 DNA reads TGTGCCAGCAAATTATATGACATTGGGTTTTTT.

The J gene is TRBJ2-1, the V gene TRBV7-8; D is perhaps TRBD2 (6 bases). Trimming left V 5 bases short and J 8 bases short, with 22 bases between. CDR3 size: 16 residues. Germline assignment: CDR1 SGHVS and CDR2 FQNEAQ. The CDR3 nucleotides read TGTGCCAGCAGCCCGAAGCGGGCGCCCCCTTTGGATGAGCAGTTCTTC. Translation gives CASSPKRAPPLDEQFF.

This clone was seen a single time. The rearrangement links TRBV5-6 to TRBJ2-7; TRBD1 agrees at 9 bases. V was pared by 4 bases and J by 0 bases, with 5 bases of the junction left unmatched. Germline assignment: CDR1 SGHDT and CDR2 YYEEEE. The CDR3 has 15 amino acids. As DNA, the CDR3 is TGTGCCAGCAGCGAATCGGACAGGGGCTCCTACGAGCAGTACTTC. It specifies CASSESDRGSYEQYF.

Comments on this clone: Other DNA sequences from this sample encode an identical CDR3 as well. The chain links TRBV28 to TRBJ2-2; no clear D gene. V was shortened by 6 bases and J by 5 bases, with 7 bases between the two germline ends. The CDR3 runs 12 residues. Germline V gene data show CDR1 as MDHEN and CDR2 as SYDVKM. CDR3 region: CASRRSTGELFF. The CDR3 DNA reads TGTGCCAGCAGGCGGAGTACCGGGGAGCTGTTTTTT.

The chain couples TRBV5-1 to TRBJ1-1, with 9 bases fitting TRBD1. CDR1 SGHRS and CDR2 YFSETQ come from the germline V gene. The CDR3 totals 13 residues. J gave up 11 bases and V 4 bases, and 9 bases lay outside the gene matches. CDR3 bases: TGCGCCAGCAGCACGGACAGGGGAGATGGTGCTTTCTTT. Translating it yields CASSTDRGDGAFF. Together with reference TRBV5-1 and TRBJ1-1, the CDR3 gives the full variable domain: KAGVTQTPRYLIKTRGQQVTLSCSPISGHRSVSWYQQTPGQGLQFLFEYFSETQRNKGNFPGRFSGRQFSNSRSEMNVSTLELGDSALYLCASSTDRGDGAFFGQGTRLTVV.

The gene calls are TRBV9 and TRBJ1-2, with 7 bases fitting TRBD1. The J segment lost 8 bases and the V segment lost 3 bases, leaving 4 bases of the junction unmatched. This CDR3 spans 12 amino acids. Per germline, CDR1 SGDLS and CDR2 YYNGEE. CDR3 bases: TGTGCCAGCAGCGAGACAGGGTGGGGCTACACCTTC. This codes for CASSETGWGYTF.

This sequence joins TRBV6-4 and TRBJ2-3; perhaps TRBD1 as D (5 bases). The V end lost 3 bases, the J end lost 0 bases, and 10 bases lay between the germline ends. The CDR3 totals 15 residues. Germline V gives CDR1 MRHNA, CDR2 SNTAGT. This CDR3 is CASSEEAGSTDTQYF. As DNA, the CDR3 is TGTGCCAGCAGTGAAGAGGCAGGGAGCACAGATACGCAGTATTTT.

The chain links TRBV28 to TRBJ1-1, with TRBD1 matching over 7 bases. V was pared by 10 bases and J by 5 bases, with 13 bases of the junction left unmatched. Looked up from germline, CDR1 is MDHEN and CDR2 is SYDVKM. CDR3 length: 14 amino acids. The CDR3 DNA reads TGTGCCACCGATCCTCTGACAGGGAGTACTGAAGCTTTCTTT. This translates into CATDPLTGSTEAFF.

The chain has TRBV7-9 and TRBJ1-5; the match to TRBD1 covers 7 bases. CDR1 and CDR2 (germline): SEHNR, FQNEAQ (reference sequence). The CDR3 totals 14 residues. The trim removed 5 bases at V and 2 bases at J, leaving 3 bases unmatched. CDR3 amino acids: CASSTGQGNQPQHF. The DNA for the CDR3 is TGTGCCAGCAGCACCGGACAGGGCAATCAGCCCCAGCATTTT.

The V gene is TRBV28, the J gene TRBJ1-5; D remains unclear. Trimming stripped 3 bases from V and 8 bases from J, with 11 bases between. The V gene's germline CDR1 is MDHEN and CDR2 SYDVKM. CDR3 length: 13 residues. CDR3 in amino acids: CASSFFRGEPQHF. The CDR3 nucleotides read TGTGCCAGCAGTTTCTTCCGGGGAGAGCCCCAGCATTTT.

In its sample, this clone was seen once. V usage is TRBV19 and J usage is TRBJ1-1; D possibly corresponds to TRBD1 (5 bases). Trimming shortened V by 8 bases and J by 0 bases, and 13 bases separated the two germline ends. Germline V CDR1 and CDR2: LNHDA, SQIVND (reference sequence). This CDR3 comprises 14 residues. The CDR3, as DNA: TGTGCCAGTCGGGTGGGGGGGATGAACACTGAAGCTTTCTTT. Residues: CASRVGGMNTEAFF.

This clone was found once. This chain uses TRBV30 with TRBJ2-1, with 11 bases aligning to TRBD2. With 6 bases clipped from V and 6 bases from J, the junction kept 10 bases outside the gene matches. CDR1 is GTSNPN, CDR2 SVGIG, per germline (reference sequence). This CDR3 contains 15 residues. For the CDR3, the DNA is TGTGCCTGTAAGGGTACTAGCGGGAGCATCAATGAGCAGTTCTTC. Translating gives CACKGTSGSINEQFF.